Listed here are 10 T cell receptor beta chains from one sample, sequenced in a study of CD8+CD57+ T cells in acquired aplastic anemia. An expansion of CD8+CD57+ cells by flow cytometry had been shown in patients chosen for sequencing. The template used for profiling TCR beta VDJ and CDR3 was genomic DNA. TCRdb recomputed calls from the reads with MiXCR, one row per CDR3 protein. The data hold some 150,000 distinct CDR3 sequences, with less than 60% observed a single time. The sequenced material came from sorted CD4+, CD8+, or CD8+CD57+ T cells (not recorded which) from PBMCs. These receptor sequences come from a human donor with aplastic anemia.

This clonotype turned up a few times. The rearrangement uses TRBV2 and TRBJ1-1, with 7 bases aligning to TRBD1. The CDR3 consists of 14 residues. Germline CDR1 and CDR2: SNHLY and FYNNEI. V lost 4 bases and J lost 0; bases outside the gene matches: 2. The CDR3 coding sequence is TGTGCCAGCAGTGGACAGGGCATGAACACTGAAGCTTTCTTT. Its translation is CASSGQGMNTEAFF. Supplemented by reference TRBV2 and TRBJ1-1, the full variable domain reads EPEVTQTPSHQVTQMGQEVILRCVPISNHLYFYWYRQILGQKVEFLVSFYNNEISEKSEIFDDQFSVERPDGSNFTLKIRSTKLEDSAMYFCASSGQGMNTEAFFGQGTRLTVV.

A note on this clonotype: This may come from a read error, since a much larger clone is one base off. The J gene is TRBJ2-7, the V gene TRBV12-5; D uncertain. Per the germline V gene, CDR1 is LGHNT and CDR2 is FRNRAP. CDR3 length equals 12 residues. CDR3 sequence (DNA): TGTGCTAGTTTGGGAAACTCCTACGAGCGGTACTTC. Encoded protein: CASLGNSYERYF.

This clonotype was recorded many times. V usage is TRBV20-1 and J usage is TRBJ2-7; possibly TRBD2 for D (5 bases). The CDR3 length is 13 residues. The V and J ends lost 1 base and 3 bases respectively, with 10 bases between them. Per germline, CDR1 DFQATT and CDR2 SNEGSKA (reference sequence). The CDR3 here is CSARGQAGYEQYF. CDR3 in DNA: TGCAGTGCTAGAGGCCAGGCGGGCTACGAGCAGTACTTC.

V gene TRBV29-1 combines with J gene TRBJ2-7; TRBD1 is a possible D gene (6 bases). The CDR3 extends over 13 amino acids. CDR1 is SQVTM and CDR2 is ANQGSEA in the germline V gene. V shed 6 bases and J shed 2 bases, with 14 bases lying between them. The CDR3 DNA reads TGCAGCGTAGACGGGACATCTGCCTACGAGCAGTACTTC. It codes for CSVDGTSAYEQYF.

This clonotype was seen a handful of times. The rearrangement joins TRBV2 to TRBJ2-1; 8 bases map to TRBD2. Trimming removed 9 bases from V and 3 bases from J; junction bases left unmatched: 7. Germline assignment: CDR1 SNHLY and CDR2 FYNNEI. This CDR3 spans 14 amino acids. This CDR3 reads CASASLAGYNEQFF. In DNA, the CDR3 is TGTGCCAGTGCCTCGCTAGCGGGCTACAATGAGCAGTTCTTC.

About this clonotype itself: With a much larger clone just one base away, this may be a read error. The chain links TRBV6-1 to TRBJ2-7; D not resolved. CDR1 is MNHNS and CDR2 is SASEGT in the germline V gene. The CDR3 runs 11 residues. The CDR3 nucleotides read TGTGCCAGCAGTGATGGCTACGAGCAGCACTTC. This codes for CASSDGYEQHF.

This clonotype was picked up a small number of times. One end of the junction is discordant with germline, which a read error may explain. CDR3 region: CASNKGRTGRYNEQFF. Written as DNA, the CDR3 is TGTGCCAGTAACAAAGGCCGGACAGGGAGATACAACGAGCAGTTCTTC. The rearrangement uses TRBV19 and TRBJ2-1, with 8 bases identical to TRBD1. CDR1 and CDR2 from the germline V gene are LNHDA and SQIVND (reference sequence). This CDR3 has 16 amino acids. Combining the CDR3 with reference TRBV19 and TRBJ2-1 gives the whole variable domain DGGITQSPKYLFRKEGQNVTLSCEQNLNHDAMYWYRQDPGQGLRLIYYSQIVNDFQKGDIAEGYSVSREKKESFPLTVTSAQKNPTAFYLCASNKGRTGRYNEQFFGPGTRLTVL.

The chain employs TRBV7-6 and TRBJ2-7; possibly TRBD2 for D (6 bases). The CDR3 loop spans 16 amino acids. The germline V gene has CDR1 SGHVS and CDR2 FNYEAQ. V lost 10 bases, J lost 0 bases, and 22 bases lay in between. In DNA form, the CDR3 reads TGTGCCATCACCCGAAGCTTATTAGCGGACTCCTACGAGCAGTACTTC. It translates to CAITRSLLADSYEQYF.

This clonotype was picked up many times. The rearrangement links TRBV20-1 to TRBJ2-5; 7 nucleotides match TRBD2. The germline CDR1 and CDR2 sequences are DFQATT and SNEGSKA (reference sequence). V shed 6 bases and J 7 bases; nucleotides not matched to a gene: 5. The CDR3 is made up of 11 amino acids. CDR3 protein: CSALGEGTQYF. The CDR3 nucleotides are TGCAGTGCCCTAGGGGAGGGGACCCAGTACTTC.

This CDR3 is CSVEGGGTDTQYF. The CDR3 DNA is TGCAGCGTTGAAGGAGGTGGCACAGATACGCAGTATTTT. The V and J genes are TRBV29-1 and TRBJ2-3; no clear D gene. V gave up 1 base and J gave up 1 base, with 6 bases separating them. Germline V CDR1 and CDR2: SQVTM, ANQGSEA. The CDR3 is 13 residues long.